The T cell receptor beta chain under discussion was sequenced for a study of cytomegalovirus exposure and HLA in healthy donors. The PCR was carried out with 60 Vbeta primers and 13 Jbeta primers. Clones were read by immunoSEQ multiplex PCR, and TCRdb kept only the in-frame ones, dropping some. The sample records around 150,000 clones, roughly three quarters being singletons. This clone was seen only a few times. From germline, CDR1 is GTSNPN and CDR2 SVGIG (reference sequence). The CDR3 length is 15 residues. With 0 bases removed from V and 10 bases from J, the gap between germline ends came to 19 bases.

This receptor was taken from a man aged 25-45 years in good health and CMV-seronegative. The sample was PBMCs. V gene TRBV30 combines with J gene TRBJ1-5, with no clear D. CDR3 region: CAWSVGPQLGEPQHF. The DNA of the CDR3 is TGTGCCTGGAGTGTTGGGCCCCAGTTGGGTGAACCCCAGCATTTT.